This entry features one T cell receptor beta chain sequence. These data are taken from a study of T-cell reconstitution after alpha-beta-depleted transplantation in children. Unique molecular identifiers were used in preparing the TCRbeta library. TCRdb reprocessed the PCR reads via MiXCR and lists one record per CDR3 protein. The repertoire holds roughly 500,000 distinct CDR3 sequences, with 32% as singletons. The V gene's germline CDR1 is DFQATT and CDR2 SNEGSKA (reference sequence). With 0 bases clipped from V and 6 bases from J, the junction kept 7 bases outside the gene matches. This CDR3 region has 15 residues.

The chain recombines TRBV20-1 with TRBJ2-2; TRBD2 matches 7 bases. This TCR was recovered from a human donor who donated a stem cell graft to a child with aplastic anemia. Sequenced material: PBMCs from the stem cell graft donor, taken from the stem cell graft. The CDR3 loop reads CSARDEAAGAGELFF. The CDR3 DNA is TGCAGTGCTAGAGATGAGGCGGCGGGAGCCGGGGAGCTGTTTTTT.